The rows below give T cell receptor beta chains drawn from one sample of a study of human T cells and chemical hapten exposure. TCRdb analysed the RACE reads with MiXCR anew, one entry per CDR3 protein. The data contain 210,000 or so distinct CDR3 sequences, 24% of them seen just once; the ten biggest clones take up 2% to 2.5%. Sequences were derived from whole blood, sampled in connection with sensitization to the hapten diphenylcyclopropenone (DPC). Receptors originate from a woman between 40 and 55 years old with alopecia areata. Some clones in this sample may be carry-over from other donors' samples. CDR3s include the opening cysteine and the closing phenylalanine or tryptophan. A D gene is named only where the DNA matches it firmly. Only some rows state a clone size, as once, few, many or a class for expanded clones.

D	size	V	J	CDR3	DNA
-	few	TRBV20-1	TRBJ2-1	CSALGRDGSYNEQFF	TGCAGTGCTCTGGGGCGGGACGGATCCTACAATGAGCAGTTCTTC
TRBD2	few	TRBV6-2/TRBV6-3	TRBJ2-5	CASSTGTSGIQETQYF	TGTGCCAGCAGTACCGGGACTAGCGGGATCCAAGAGACCCAGTACTTC
TRBD2	-	TRBV28	TRBJ2-7	CASSFLAGAPGEQYF	TGTGCCAGCAGTTTCCTAGCGGGAGCCCCGGGGGAGCAGTACTTC
-	once	TRBV20-1	TRBJ2-1	CSARVPSSEQFF	TGCAGTGCTAGAGTCCCCTCCAGTGAGCAGTTCTTC
-	many	TRBV4-1	TRBJ2-5	CASSPGSQETQYF	TGCGCCAGCAGCCCAGGGAGCCAAGAGACCCAGTACTTC
-	-	TRBV4-1	TRBJ2-3	CASSQAGEDTQYF	TGCGCCAGCAGCCAAGCAGGGGAGGATACGCAGTATTTT
-	few	TRBV28	TRBJ2-7	CASSSRKTSSYEQYF	TGTGCCAGCAGTTCTCGGAAGACAAGCTCCTACGAGCAGTACTTC
-	few	TRBV7-9	TRBJ2-5	CASSRNRVSKETQYF	TGTGCCAGCAGTCGTAACAGAGTCTCCAAAGAGACCCAGTACTTC
-	-	TRBV7-3	TRBJ2-1	CASSPSRVRRHEQFF	TGTGCCAGCAGCCCTTCCCGGGTCCGGCGGCATGAGCAGTTCTTC
-	many	TRBV20-1	TRBJ2-7	CSARDRQGLSYEQYF	TGCAGTGCTAGAGACCGACAGGGACTCTCCTACGAGCAGTACTTC
-	few	TRBV12-3/TRBV12-4	TRBJ1-1	CASTLARGLDTEAFF	TGTGCCAGCACCCTTGCTCGGGGATTGGACACTGAAGCTTTCTTT
TRBD2	-	TRBV6-1	TRBJ2-5	CASSEPGGSRETQYF	TGTGCCAGCAGTGAACCGGGAGGTTCAAGGGAGACCCAGTACTTC
-	-	TRBV20-1	TRBJ1-1	CSAPGQSNTEAFF	TGCAGTGCTCCCGGACAGTCAAACACTGAAGCTTTCTTT
-	-	TRBV27	TRBJ2-1	CASSSTYNEQFF	TGTGCCAGCAGTTCCACCTACAATGAGCAGTTCTTC
-	many	TRBV20-1	TRBJ2-7	CSAMGAVLGEQYF	TGCAGTGCTATGGGTGCAGTCCTAGGAGAGCAGTACTTC
TRBD1	few	TRBV2	TRBJ1-4	CASSGDRGSREKLFF	TGTGCCAGCAGTGGGGACAGGGGTTCGAGAGAAAAACTGTTTTTT
-	once	TRBV21-1	TRBJ2-2	CASTKGAGSNGELFF	TGTGCCAGCACCAAGGGGGCGGGTTCGAACGGGGAGCTGTTTTTT
TRBD1	few	TRBV10-3	TRBJ2-2	CAITDLGQGAVTGELFF	TGTGCCATCACCGACCTGGGACAGGGGGCAGTCACCGGGGAGCTGTTTTTT
TRBD1	-	TRBV24-1	TRBJ2-7	CATSDTDRVTYEQYF	TGTGCCACCAGTGATACGGACAGGGTTACCTACGAGCAGTACTTC
-	-	TRBV4-1	TRBJ2-7	CASSHPRGEQYF	TGCGCCAGCAGCCACCCTCGGGGGGAGCAGTACTTC
TRBD1	few	TRBV28	TRBJ2-5	CASRNRGQETQYF	TGTGCCAGCAGAAACAGGGGGCAAGAGACCCAGTACTTC
-	few	TRBV25-1	TRBJ2-6	CASSALNYSGANVLTF	TGTGCCAGCAGTGCGTTGAATTACTCTGGGGCCAACGTCCTGACTTTC
-	-	TRBV20-1	TRBJ2-1	CSARDNSYNEQFF	TGCAGTGCTAGGGACAACTCCTACAATGAGCAGTTCTTC
-	-	TRBV4-1	TRBJ2-7	CASSQGRGSYEQYF	TGCGCCAGCAGCCAGGGCAGGGGAAGCTACGAGCAGTACTTC
TRBD2	-	TRBV12-3/TRBV12-4	TRBJ2-3	CASSRTSAKGDTQYF	TGTGCCAGCAGTCGTACTAGCGCCAAGGGGGATACGCAGTATTTT
TRBD2	once	TRBV11-2	TRBJ2-5	CASSRAGVAETQYF	TGTGCCAGCAGTCGAGCGGGAGTAGCGGAGACCCAGTACTTC
-	few	TRBV6-2/TRBV6-3	TRBJ2-1	CASSPIGLEQFF	TGTGCCAGCAGCCCTATCGGCCTTGAGCAGTTCTTC
TRBD2	-	TRBV5-1	TRBJ2-5	CASSRQAGGQETQYF	TGCGCCAGCAGCAGGCAAGCGGGAGGCCAAGAGACCCAGTACTTC
-	-	TRBV12-3/TRBV12-4	TRBJ2-2	CASSRGTPQVGELFF	TGTGCCAGCAGCCGTGGGACGCCGCAGGTCGGGGAGCTGTTTTTT
-	-	TRBV10-3	TRBJ1-1	CAISDRVPEAFF	TGTGCCATCAGTGACAGGGTCCCTGAAGCTTTCTTT
-	few	TRBV7-2	TRBJ2-1	CASTSWDEQFF	TGTGCCAGCACCTCGTGGGATGAGCAGTTCTTC
TRBD1	few	TRBV6-2/TRBV6-3	TRBJ2-2	CASSWTGVTGELFF	TGTGCCAGCAGTTGGACAGGGGTAACCGGGGAGCTGTTTTTT
-	-	TRBV28	TRBJ2-7	CASSYSIYEQYF	TGTGCCAGCAGTTATTCAATCTACGAGCAGTACTTC
TRBD2	-	TRBV28	TRBJ2-2	CAGAGPITGELFF	TGTGCCGGAGCGGGACCTATCACCGGGGAGCTGTTTTTT
-	-	TRBV4-1	TRBJ2-1	CASSLSPSSYNEQFF	TGCGCCAGCAGCCTCAGCCCTAGCTCCTACAATGAGCAGTTCTTC
TRBD2	few	TRBV20-1	TRBJ2-1	CSARDRSGIFGSYNEQFF	TGCAGTGCTAGAGATCGGAGCGGGATCTTTGGATCCTACAATGAGCAGTTCTTC
-	-	TRBV5-1	TRBJ2-5	CASSFMGVIQETQYF	TGCGCCAGCAGCTTCATGGGAGTGATTCAAGAGACCCAGTACTTC
-	-	TRBV3-1	TRBJ1-6	CASGGVHNSPLHF	TGTGCCAGCGGGGGAGTCCATAATTCACCCCTCCACTTT
-	few	TRBV2	TRBJ2-7	CASSETPYEQYF	TGTGCCAGCAGCGAGACACCCTACGAGCAGTACTTC
TRBD2	-	TRBV9	TRBJ2-2	CASSVDLAGTGELFF	TGTGCCAGCAGCGTAGATCTAGCGGGAACCGGGGAGCTGTTTTTT
TRBD1	few	TRBV7-9	TRBJ1-2	CASSLQGEDGYTF	TGTGCCAGCAGCTTACAGGGGGAGGATGGCTACACCTTC
TRBD1	once	TRBV12-3/TRBV12-4	TRBJ2-1	CASTPSDRVNEQFF	TGTGCCAGCACCCCCTCGGACAGGGTCAATGAGCAGTTCTTC
TRBD2	-	TRBV6-2/TRBV6-3	TRBJ2-7	CASRALSGRRDEQYF	TGTGCCAGCAGGGCCCTTAGCGGGAGAAGAGACGAGCAGTACTTC
TRBD2	-	TRBV20-1	TRBJ2-2	CSATRGLAGGPVGGGELFF	TGCAGTGCTACACGGGGACTAGCGGGAGGCCCGGTGGGGGGCGGGGAGCTGTTTTTT
TRBD2	-	TRBV20-1	TRBJ2-1	CSAIEAGGRTYNEQFF	TGCAGTGCCATCGAAGCGGGAGGGAGGACCTACAATGAGCAGTTCTTC
-	few	TRBV24-1	TRBJ2-2	CATSDGNPNTGELFF	TGTGCCACCAGTGATGGCAACCCCAACACCGGGGAGCTGTTTTTT
-	-	TRBV28	TRBJ1-2	CASKPGTFGYGYTF	TGTGCCAGCAAACCCGGGACGTTCGGGTATGGCTACACCTTC
-	-	TRBV7-3	TRBJ1-1	CASRESSGNTEAFF	TGTGCCAGCAGGGAAAGTTCAGGGAACACTGAAGCTTTCTTT
-	few	TRBV6-2/TRBV6-3	TRBJ2-7	CASSLSGPSYEQYF	TGTGCCAGCAGTTTGTCCGGGCCGTCCTACGAGCAGTACTTC
TRBD2	few	TRBV5-5	TRBJ2-5	CASSRRGEGETQYF	TGTGCCAGCAGCCGCCGGGGGGAGGGAGAGACCCAGTACTTC
TRBD2	few	TRBV7-2	TRBJ2-1	CASSLGGTSVGEQFF	TGTGCCAGCAGCTTAGGTGGGACTAGCGTAGGTGAGCAGTTCTTC
TRBD2	-	TRBV28	TRBJ2-2	CASSSRLAGAGELFF	TGTGCCAGCAGTTCCCGACTAGCGGGAGCTGGGGAGCTGTTTTTT
-	-	TRBV28	TRBJ2-2	CASSPSSPTGELFF	TGTGCCAGCAGTCCCTCAAGTCCCACCGGGGAGCTGTTTTTT